Given below is one TCR beta chain in context. This sample is drawn from a study of blood T cell repertoires in COVID-19. Sequenced by immunoSEQ multiplex PCR; TCRdb stores in-frame clones only, minus some. Of hundreds of thousands of clones detected, 85% appear once; the ten largest clones hold 1.5% to 2%. Allocation to cohorts depended on clinical history reported by the participants. The CDR3 is 13 residues long. The V gene lost 4 bases and the J gene lost 4 bases, with 8 bases spanning the gap. CDR1 MDHEN and CDR2 SYDVKM come from the germline V gene. The rearrangement links TRBV28 to TRBJ2-1; possible D gene TRBD2, 6 bases. The clonotype comes from a woman aged 30 to 39 who had been exposed to COVID-19. Material: PBMCs or T cells enriched from blood (not recorded which). Written as DNA, the CDR3 is TGTGCCAGCAGTTCGGACTATTACAATGAGCAGTTCTTC. This translates into CASSSDYYNEQFF.